This T cell receptor (beta chain) was obtained from a study of blood T cell repertoires in COVID-19. Study-wide background: Samples representing acute and convalescent COVID-19 were sourced from the United States, Italy and Spain. Nucleic acid was either cDNA or gDNA, and it came from T cells, B-cell-depleted T cells, or PBMCs.

Trimming took 5 bases from V and 0 from J; bases not matched to a gene: 10. This CDR3 has 16 residues. The germline CDR1 and CDR2 sequences are LNHDA and SQIVND (reference sequence). Authors' processing steps: Estimated nucleated cell counts came from reference gene primer amplification. Method: immunoSEQ multiplex PCR; TCRdb's copy keeps in-frame clones and lacks some. The V and J calls and clone size come from that table; D and trimming were worked out from the DNA. The repertoire includes some 320,000 clones, 85% of them detected once, and around 7.8% sits in the top ten. The clonotype comes from a human donor in a cohort sampled during active COVID-19. Sequencing input: peripheral blood. The chain carries TRBV19 and TRBJ2-7; 7 bases fit TRBD2. As DNA, the CDR3 is TGTGCCAGTAGTCTCTCCAGGACTAGGACCTCCTACGAGCAGTACTTC. As protein: CASSLSRTRTSYEQYF. The variable domain in full, completed from reference TRBV19 and TRBJ2-7, reads DGGITQSPKYLFRKEGQNVTLSCEQNLNHDAMYWYRQDPGQGLRLIYYSQIVNDFQKGDIAEGYSVSREKKESFPLTVTSAQKNPTAFYLCASSLSRTRTSYEQYFGPGTRLTVT.